Sequencing of this T cell receptor (beta chain) was carried out in a study of T-cell memory formation after mild COVID-19. On the study more broadly: TCR clusters showed largely donor specificity. Study results and caveats: Second-wave clones reaching peak frequency on day 37 lacked confirmed SARS-CoV-2 specificity.

This clonotype was observed at least ten times. Its target is not known. It was 5'RACE with constant-segment primers that produced the TCR alpha and TCR beta cDNA libraries, which carried sample barcodes and UMIs. TCRdb re-called the 5' RACE reads with MiXCR, one entry per CDR3 protein. The sample yields tens of thousands of distinct CDR3 sequences, approximately 10% seen once. The CDR3 has 15 amino acids. V lost 0 bases, J lost 7 bases, and 16 bases lay in between. Germline CDR1 reads MGHRA; CDR2 reads YSYEKL. Input material: PBMCs or a T cell subset sorted from them (not recorded which). The chain has TRBV4-1 and TRBJ2-7; D possibly corresponds to TRBD1 (6 bases). This receptor was identified in a young man who had mild COVID-19 (a few samples of this study predate the infection). Cell type and time point are not known. CDR3 residues: CASSQEGGRGGEQYV. CDR3 bases: TGCGCCAGCAGCCAAGAGGGTGGCAGGGGTGGTGAGCAGTACGTC.